This entry is about one TCR beta chain. This clone was seen a few times. Its antigen has not been determined. Base qualities are not at hand, and no much larger clone is one base apart. The label giving this sample's time point can be read as: cycle 4 day 1 (C4D1), after more than five weeks of nivolumab. Every trial patient had relapsed following autologous stem cell transplantation, and prior brentuximab vedotin exposure was what differed among cohorts A, B and C. The trial cohort comprised 56 patients with relapsed/refractory classical Hodgkin lymphoma whose best overall responses were complete response, partial response or progressive disease. Trial patients were treated with single-agent nivolumab in the multi-cohort phase II CheckMate 205 trial. Best overall response was determined by an independent review committee according to the 2007 International Working Group response criteria. Trial PBMCs were collected immediately before nivolumab initiation (C1D1) and during therapy at cycle 2 day 1 and cycle 4 day 1. After peripheral blood was drawn into 8 mL Vacutainer Cell Preparation Tubes, PBMCs were isolated by centrifugation and then cryopreserved.

Genomic DNA was extracted with the Qiagen DNeasy kit from unsorted PBMCs and from negatively selected CD4+ and CD8+ fractions. TCR beta CDR3 regions were subjected to amplification by immunoSEQ multiplex PCR with primers that anneal to V and J segments. A synthetic immune receptor repertoire was used to minimize amplification bias, and remaining bias was computationally removed after sequencing. The source study handled its data this way. Repertoire diversity was quantified as the Shannon entropy index using custom Python scripts. Unsorted, CD4+ and CD8+ repertoires were analyzed separately, except in combined analyses where CD4+ and CD8+ sequences were merged in silico. Clonal expansion was defined as at least a 2-fold frequency increase after treatment relative to C1D1, with a pseudocount of 0.5 for undetected baseline clones. Clones with 0 or 1 copy at C1D1 were defined as singleton clones, while clones with 2 or more copies were defined as non-singleton clones. By matching protein sequences in sorted samples from the same patient, clones expanded in unsorted samples were annotated as CD4+, CD8+ or unknown. Wilcoxon tests were applied to paired samples to test diversity changes from C1D1 to C4D1. Sourced from immuneACCESS, this table was stored by TCRdb with only in-frame sequences that have V and J called. A share of the clones is absent; for the studies checked, an unresolved V gene accounts for under half, and the remainder has no known explanation. Clone size and the V and J calls come from that table; the DNA yielded D and trimming. Present in this sample are around 93,000 clones, roughly 78% of which were seen just once. The top ten clones comprise about 9.4% of the sample.

These data come from a study of PD-1 blockade in classical Hodgkin lymphoma (dated by TCRdb to the early 2020s). Study-wide context: Nivolumab dosing was 3 mg/kg intravenously every 2 weeks, continuing until either disease progression or unacceptable toxicity. To define a peripheral blood immune signature of response to PD-1 blockade in classical Hodgkin lymphoma, the study combined TCR beta sequencing with CyTOF.

The cysteine opens and the phenylalanine closes a CDR3 of 17 amino acids. CDR3 DNA is the only sequence kept; it has 51 bases, read in frame from the first base. Trimming takes 3 bases off V and 6 bases off J; junction bases not matched to a gene: 14. The germline V gene yields SGHAT for CDR1 and FQNNGV for CDR2. Broader findings and caveats from the paper: Among trial patients, those achieving complete response had baseline diversity similar to that of newly diagnosed patients, while diversity was significantly lower in partial responders and progressors. Baseline TCR diversity was reported as lower in newly diagnosed patients than in healthy donors, and lower still in relapsed/refractory patients. Lower diversity was seen in patients whose nivolumab began less than 1 year after ASCT, and these patients were left out of later analyses so that immune reconstitution would not confound the results. Only a single clinical trial cohort was studied, and what caused the repertoire differences, possibly disease activity or prior therapy, remained undefined. By C4D1, a significant rise was seen in CD4+ TCR diversity but not in CD8+ TCR diversity (p=0.0027 vs p=0.16), and the rise was most apparent among complete responders (p=0.02).

The chain is encoded by TRBV11-2 joined to TRBJ2-3, with 8 central nucleotides matching TRBD2. This TCR derives from a human donor with classical Hodgkin lymphoma. Specimen: peripheral blood mononuclear cells (PBMCs), collected before the fourth cycle of nivolumab. The nucleotides read TGTGCCAGCAGCTTGGCCGAACTCCGCCGGGGGGGGGATACGCAGTATTTT. It encodes CASSLAELRRGGDTQYF. The reference TRBV11-2 and TRBJ2-3 proteins fill in what lies around the CDR3, so the full variable domain reads EAGVAQSPRYKIIEKRQSVAFWCNPISGHATLYWYQQILGQGPKLLIQFQNNGVVDDSQLPKDRFSAERLKGVDSTLKIQPAKLEDSAVYLCASSLAELRRGGDTQYFGPGTRLTVL.